This T cell receptor (beta chain) was captured by sequencing in a study of blood T cell repertoires in COVID-19. Study at large: T cells, B-cell-depleted T cells, or PBMCs supplied cDNA or gDNA.

As processed by the authors: Reference gene primers were amplified, and this amplification served to estimate nucleated cell counts. Only in-frame clones appear in the TCRdb table, and some are missing; sequencing was by immunoSEQ multiplex PCR. The DNA gave D and trimming, while V, J and clone size come from that table. The table shows over 200,000 clones, with over 70% occurring only once. Germline CDR1 and CDR2: SEHNR and FQNEAQ (reference sequence). V lost 5 bases and J lost 3; bases outside the gene matches: 7. This CDR3 region has 14 residues. The sequence was obtained from an elderly man with acute or convalescent COVID-19. The chain couples TRBV7-9 to TRBJ2-7, with TRBD1 matching over 7 bases. The sequencing sample was made of peripheral blood. The CDR3 DNA sequence: TGTGCCAGCAGCCTAGGACGGGACAGCTACGAGCAGTACTTC. Translating it yields CASSLGRDSYEQYF.